This TCR beta chain was sequenced during a study of T-cell memory formation after mild COVID-19. Study context: TCR clusters mostly belonged to single donors.

Broader study findings: Clones from the second wave (peaking day 37) had unconfirmed SARS-CoV-2 specificity. Cross-reactive memory apparently joined, as some responding clones appeared in pre-infection memory. Mainly in CM and EM were contracting CD4+ clones; CD8+ were in EMRA.

Trimming pared 0 bases from V and 5 bases from J, leaving 8 bases between. The length of the CDR3 is 14 residues. TCRdb used MiXCR to reprocess the 5' RACE reads, holding one entry per CDR3 protein. The sample yields about 610,000 distinct CDR3 sequences, around 15% seen once. This clonotype was seen a few times. Its matching antigen is unknown. The chain carries TRBV12-3 or TRBV12-4 and TRBJ1-5, with D maybe TRBD1 (5 bases). The sequence was obtained from an adult woman who had mild COVID-19 (a few samples of this study predate the infection). Cell type and time point are not known. Sample: PBMCs or a T cell subset sorted from them (not recorded which). The CDR3 is CASSLADSDQPQHF. The DNA of the CDR3 is TGTGCCAGCAGTTTAGCTGACAGCGATCAGCCCCAGCATTTT.